Each of the 18 T cell receptor beta chains below was sequenced from the same sample in a study of T cell changes during pregnancy in multiple sclerosis. The protocol was immunoSEQ multiplex PCR, while the TCRdb copy is restricted to in-frame clones and leaves out a portion. The sample comprises about 70,000 clones, about nine tenths of which are singletons, and about 0.3% rests with the top ten. This sample comprised CD4+ T cells from peripheral blood mononuclear cells, obtained after pregnancy. The source of these receptors is a female donor with multiple sclerosis, enrolled in a pregnancy study.

This chain uses TRBV7-2 with TRBJ2-7, with a tentative D call TRBD2 (6 bases). CDR3 length: 14 residues. V was pared by 4 bases and J by 6 bases, with 16 bases between. The germline gives CDR1 SGHTA, CDR2 FQGNSA. DNA for the CDR3: TGTGCCAGCAGCTCAAGGGGTTCGGGGGTCGAGCAGTACTTC. Translating it yields CASSSRGSGVEQYF.

This clone was seen once. The chain combines TRBV19 with TRBJ1-4, with D possibly being TRBD1 (5 bases). Germline loops: CDR1 LNHDA, CDR2 SQIVND (reference sequence). The CDR3 has 15 residues. V lost 6 bases to trimming and J lost 1 base, with 12 bases between them. CDR3 amino acids: CASRQQGLTNEKLFF. As DNA, the CDR3 is TGTGCCAGTAGGCAGCAGGGTCTAACTAATGAAAAACTGTTTTTT.

The J gene is TRBJ2-7, the V gene TRBV7-6; the D gene is possibly TRBD1 (6 bases). CDR1 is SGHVS, CDR2 FNYEAQ, per germline. The V end lost 6 bases, the J end lost 5 bases, and 14 bases lay between the germline ends. CDR3 length equals 13 residues. CDR3 region: CASSSGTSDEQYF. In DNA form, the CDR3 reads TGTGCCAGCAGTTCAGGGACATCCGACGAGCAGTACTTC.

Of note for this clone: Other DNA sequences in this specimen translate into the identical CDR3. The chain combines TRBV2 with TRBJ1-1; D is ambiguous. Germline V CDR1 and CDR2: SNHLY, FYNNEI. The V end was cut by 4 bases, the J end by 0 bases, with 9 bases between. The CDR3 runs to 14 residues. CDR3 protein: CASSVGRLNTEAFF. DNA of the CDR3: TGTGCCAGCAGTGTGGGCAGACTGAACACTGAAGCTTTCTTT.

This clone appeared once. The rearrangement joins TRBV7-3 to TRBJ2-2; 7 bases match TRBD1. This CDR3 is built from 14 residues. The V gene's germline CDR1 is SGHTA and CDR2 FQGTGA. V shed 1 base and J 6 bases; nucleotides not matched to a gene: 2. The CDR3 is CASSLSQGAGELFF. For the CDR3, the DNA is TGTGCCAGCAGCTTAAGTCAGGGGGCCGGGGAGCTGTTTTTT.

J is TRBJ1-4 and V is TRBV2; possible D gene TRBD1, 5 bases. V was clipped by 3 bases and J by 8 bases, with 13 bases between them. The CDR3 has 14 residues. Looked up from germline, CDR1 is SNHLY and CDR2 is FYNNEI. The CDR3 here is CASSEGRVREKLFF. CDR3 nucleotide sequence: TGTGCCAGCAGTGAGGGCAGGGTGCGGGAAAAACTGTTTTTT.

V gene TRBV4-2 combines with J gene TRBJ1-1; possibly TRBD1 for D (5 bases). Germline V gene lookup returns CDR1 LGHNA and CDR2 YNFKEQ. The CDR3 contains 16 residues. V lost 0 bases and J 1 base, leaving 12 bases between the germline ends. The CDR3 reads CASSQESGPWNTEAFF. CDR3 coding DNA: TGTGCCAGCAGCCAAGAATCAGGGCCATGGAACACTGAAGCTTTCTTT.

V is TRBV7-9 and J is TRBJ2-1; D gene unclear. Germline V lookup: CDR1 SEHNR, CDR2 FQNEAQ (reference sequence). The CDR3 consists of 15 residues. V shed 6 bases and J shed 0 bases, with 12 bases lying between them. The CDR3 reads CASSRGDSSYNEQFF. In DNA, the CDR3 is TGTGCCAGCAGTCGAGGTGATTCCTCCTACAATGAGCAGTTCTTC.

V gene TRBV10-3 combines with J gene TRBJ2-2; the D gene is possibly TRBD1 (6 bases). V was pared by 10 bases and J by 3 bases, with 15 bases between. From germline, CDR1 is ENHRY and CDR2 SYGVKD. This CDR3 contains 14 residues. CDR3 sequence reads: CATSRGADTGELFF. As DNA, the CDR3 is TGTGCCACCAGCAGGGGCGCGGACACCGGGGAGCTGTTTTTT.

Details on this clone: Other DNA sequences from this sample encode an identical CDR3 as well. The J gene is TRBJ1-2, the V gene TRBV5-1; D is unclear. Germline loops: CDR1 SGHRS, CDR2 YFSETQ. Deletions cut 0 bases from V and 2 bases from J, with 5 bases between. The CDR3 extends over 13 amino acids. The CDR3 protein is CASSLGQNYGYTF. Here the CDR3 DNA reads TGCGCCAGCAGCTTGGGGCAGAACTATGGCTACACCTTC.

The chain employs TRBV28 and TRBJ1-5; D gene uncertain. CDR1 and CDR2 from the germline V gene are MDHEN and SYDVKM. V lost 6 bases and J 3 bases, leaving 12 bases between the germline ends. The CDR3 extends over 14 amino acids. This CDR3 is CASRQLGDNQPQHF. CDR3 sequence (DNA): TGTGCCAGCAGACAACTCGGGGACAATCAGCCCCAGCATTTT. The full variable domain, rest sourced from reference TRBV28 and TRBJ1-5, is DVKVTQSSRYLVKRTGEKVFLECVQDMDHENMFWYRQDPGLGLRLIYFSYDVKMKEKGDIPEGYSVSREKKERFSLILESASTNQTSMYLCASRQLGDNQPQHFGDGTRLSIL.

This clone was detected once. The chain combines TRBV19 with TRBJ1-1, with D maybe TRBD1 (5 bases). V gave up 11 bases and J gave up 3 bases, with 19 bases separating them. CDR3 size: 14 residues. Germline V gene lookup returns CDR1 LNHDA and CDR2 SQIVND (reference sequence). The CDR3 DNA sequence: TGTGCCTCGGCCACCTCGCAGGGCCACACTGAAGCTTTCTTT. Translated: CASATSQGHTEAFF.

V gene TRBV10-3 combines with J gene TRBJ1-5; unclear D gene. Per the germline V gene, CDR1 is ENHRY and CDR2 is SYGVKD. V was shortened by 5 bases and J by 7 bases, with 12 bases between the two germline ends. This CDR3 comprises 13 residues. CDR3 sequence reads: CAISMGGPQPQHF. The DNA of the CDR3 is TGTGCCATCAGTATGGGAGGTCCGCAGCCCCAGCATTTT.

The chain links TRBV5-1 to TRBJ2-1; perhaps TRBD1 as D (5 bases). CDR1 is SGHRS, CDR2 YFSETQ, per germline. V shed 1 base and J shed 5 bases, with 10 bases lying between them. The CDR3 covers 14 residues. The CDR3: CASSLLDTDNEQFF. The CDR3 nucleotides read TGCGCCAGCAGCTTGTTGGACACGGACAATGAGCAGTTCTTC. Full variable domain (remainder filled in from reference TRBV5-1 and TRBJ2-1): KAGVTQTPRYLIKTRGQQVTLSCSPISGHRSVSWYQQTPGQGLQFLFEYFSETQRNKGNFPGRFSGRQFSNSRSEMNVSTLELGDSALYLCASSLLDTDNEQFFGPGTRLTVL.

The chain joins TRBV7-9 to TRBJ2-2, with TRBD2 identical over 11 bases. Germline V gene data show CDR1 as SEHNR and CDR2 as FQNEAQ (reference sequence). The V and J ends lost 1 base and 0 bases, in that order; junction bases with no gene match: 4. The CDR3 spans 18 residues. CDR3 protein: CASSLGLAGPSNTGELFF. The CDR3 DNA reads TGTGCCAGCAGCTTAGGACTAGCGGGGCCCTCGAACACCGGGGAGCTGTTTTTT.

This rearrangement joins TRBV5-6 to TRBJ1-4; 8 positions match TRBD1. Germline V gives CDR1 SGHDT, CDR2 YYEEEE. CDR3 length: 18 amino acids. Losses at the gene ends were 3 bases for V and 0 bases for J; bases not matched to a gene: 10. CDR3 in amino acids: CASSSYRTGTTTNEKLFF. The CDR3 DNA sequence: TGTGCCAGCAGCTCCTACAGGACAGGGACCACAACTAATGAAAAACTGTTTTTT.

V usage is TRBV27 and J usage is TRBJ2-7; 7 nucleotides match TRBD1. Germline lookup yields CDR1 MNHEY and CDR2 SMNVEV (reference sequence). This CDR3 comprises 12 residues. J was trimmed by 7 bases and V by 6 bases; bases with no gene match: 6. DNA of the CDR3: TGTGCCAGCAGCCGAACAGGGGTGGAGCAGTACTTC. Its translation is CASSRTGVEQYF.

The chain has TRBV30 and TRBJ2-1; 7 nucleotides match TRBD1. CDR1 and CDR2 from the germline V gene are GTSNPN and SVGIG (reference sequence). V lost 1 base and J lost 7; bases outside the gene matches: 1. The CDR3 length is 12 residues. CDR3 sequence (DNA): TGTGCCTGGAGTGACAGGGGAAATGAGCAGTTCTTC. Translation: CAWSDRGNEQFF.